This TCR beta chain was retrieved from a study of cytomegalovirus exposure and HLA in healthy donors. PCR employed 60 Vbeta and 13 Jbeta primers. Using immunoSEQ multiplex PCR, the repertoire was profiled, and TCRdb retains in-frame clones only, with some absent. The data contain roughly 100,000 clones, 60% to 80% of them singletons. This clone appeared a single time. Germline CDR1 reads MNHEY; CDR2 reads SVGAGI. V lost 6 bases, J lost 4 bases, and 15 bases lay in between. The CDR3 covers 14 residues. The chain links TRBV6-5 to TRBJ1-2; D is undetermined. This receptor was identified in a boy under 18 in good health and CMV-seronegative. Sequencing input: PBMCs. As DNA, the CDR3 is TGTGCCAGCAGATTATCGTCAGTGATCTATGGCTACACCTTC. This codes for CASRLSSVIYGYTF.